Each of the 21 T cell receptor beta chains below was sequenced from the same sample in a study of T cell repertoires in cytomegalovirus infection. TCRdb passed the reads through MiXCR, listing each CDR3 protein once. Of 450,000 to 550,000 distinct CDR3 sequences in the sample, 16% were seen once. Sequencing was done on a sample of CD8+ T cells from PBMCs. These receptor sequences come from a human donor in good health (CMV status not recorded). Some clones in this sample may be carry-over from other donors' samples.

The CDR3 loop reads CSVTSGGNQPQHF. The CDR3 nucleotides are TGCAGCGTTACTTCAGGGGGCAATCAGCCCCAGCATTTT. The genes are TRBV29-1 and TRBJ1-5, with D maybe TRBD1 (6 bases). Germline assignment: CDR1 SQVTM and CDR2 ANQGSEA. There are 13 residues in the CDR3. V was trimmed by 5 bases and J by 2 bases, leaving 10 bases between them.

This clonotype was seen a few times. V usage is TRBV23-1 and J usage is TRBJ1-5, with 8 bases matching TRBD1. TRBV23-1 is annotated as an ORF whose role is uncertain. Losses at the gene ends were 3 bases for V and 2 bases for J; bases not matched to a gene: 6. CDR3 length: 16 residues. CDR3 loop: CASSHTDRGGNQPQHF. In DNA, the CDR3 is TGCGCCAGCAGTCATACCGACAGGGGAGGCAATCAGCCCCAGCATTTT.

This clonotype turned up a few times. The chain employs TRBV5-1 and TRBJ2-7; tentatively, D is TRBD1 (5 bases). This CDR3 region has 15 residues. V gave up 0 bases and J gave up 2 bases, with 12 bases separating them. From germline, CDR1 is SGHRS and CDR2 YFSETQ. Written as DNA, the CDR3 is TGCGCCAGCAGCTTGGGACAGTCGCGAGCCTACGAGCAGTACTTC. As protein: CASSLGQSRAYEQYF.

This clonotype was picked up many times. The chain links TRBV7-8 to TRBJ2-5; 12 bases match TRBD2. In germline, CDR1 is SGHVS, CDR2 FQNEAQ. CDR3 size: 15 residues. V lost 4 bases to trimming and J lost 3 bases; unmatched junction nucleotides: 3. Here the CDR3 DNA reads TGTGCCAGCAGCTCCCGACTAGCGGGAGAAGAGACCCAGTACTTC. Its translation: CASSSRLAGEETQYF.

The J gene is TRBJ2-3, the V gene TRBV14; D is perhaps TRBD2 (5 bases). The CDR3 is made up of 16 amino acids. Per the germline V gene, CDR1 is SGHDN and CDR2 is FVKESK. Trimming stripped 2 bases from V and 2 bases from J, with 14 bases between. CDR3 amino acids: CASSQPGERSTDTQYF. The CDR3 nucleotides are TGTGCCAGCAGCCAACCCGGGGAACGTTCCACAGATACGCAGTATTTT.

This clonotype was counted between two and nine times. The genes are TRBV27 and TRBJ1-4; no reliable D call. Germline V gives CDR1 MNHEY, CDR2 SMNVEV (reference sequence). This CDR3 comprises 15 residues. Deletions cut 5 bases from V and 4 bases from J, with 14 bases between. The CDR3 DNA reads TGTGCCAGCAGTCGAGTCCGGGATTATAATGAAAAACTGTTTTTT. Its protein product is CASSRVRDYNEKLFF.

This clonotype was recorded a few times. This chain uses TRBV20-1 with TRBJ1-2, with D possibly being TRBD1 (5 bases). Trimming took off 3 bases at V and 6 bases at J, with 8 bases between the two ends. This CDR3 is 11 amino acids long. Germline V CDR1 and CDR2: DFQATT, SNEGSKA (reference sequence). The CDR3 protein is CSARGTDGYTF. The CDR3 DNA is TGCAGTGCTAGGGGGACCGATGGCTACACCTTC.

The CDR3 region is CASSFWDRGRAGELFF. CDR3 DNA sequence: TGTGCCAGCAGCTTCTGGGACAGGGGGCGCGCCGGGGAGCTGTTTTTT. The genes are TRBV11-2 and TRBJ2-2, with 12 bases fitting TRBD1. Germline assignment: CDR1 SGHAT and CDR2 FQNNGV. Trimming took 3 bases from V and 6 from J; bases not matched to a gene: 5. The CDR3 loop spans 16 amino acids.

This chain uses TRBV7-1 with TRBJ1-6; D is undetermined. TRBV7-1 is placed among ORFs of uncertain function. V was trimmed by 8 bases and J by 14 bases, leaving 22 bases between them. The CDR3 is 14 residues long. CDR3 loop: CASELGVFPVSLHF. CDR3 DNA: TGTGCCAGCGAACTTGGGGTCTTCCCGGTTTCCCTCCACTTT.

This clonotype was observed a few times. The V and J genes are TRBV11-2 and TRBJ2-7; TRBD2 is a possible D gene (6 bases). This CDR3 is built from 12 residues. Germline V gene data show CDR1 as SGHAT and CDR2 as FQNNGV. Trimming stripped 3 bases from V and 7 bases from J, with 10 bases between. In nucleotides, the CDR3 is TGTGCCAGCAGCTTGACTAGAGCGGAGCAGTACTTC. Translation: CASSLTRAEQYF. Combining the CDR3 with reference TRBV11-2 and TRBJ2-7 gives the whole variable domain EAGVAQSPRYKIIEKRQSVAFWCNPISGHATLYWYQQILGQGPKLLIQFQNNGVVDDSQLPKDRFSAERLKGVDSTLKIQPAKLEDSAVYLCASSLTRAEQYFGPGTRLTVT.

This clonotype was counted only a few times. The V gene is TRBV2, the J gene TRBJ2-1; perhaps TRBD1 as D (6 bases). The germline CDR1 and CDR2 sequences are SNHLY and FYNNEI. This CDR3 is 15 amino acids long. V lost 5 bases and J 4 bases, leaving 15 bases between the germline ends. The CDR3 loop is CASSRTVLGYNEQFF. For the CDR3, the DNA is TGTGCCAGCAGTAGGACAGTACTGGGGTACAATGAGCAGTTCTTC.

This clonotype came up many times. The chain links TRBV10-3 to TRBJ2-1; 9 bases match TRBD2. Germline V gives CDR1 ENHRY, CDR2 SYGVKD. J gave up 2 bases and V 6 bases, and 11 bases lay outside the gene matches. This CDR3 has 17 residues. CDR3 sequence: CAIRATSGTDTYNEQFF. In DNA, the CDR3 is TGTGCCATCAGGGCGACTAGCGGAACCGATACCTACAATGAGCAGTTCTTC.

This clonotype appeared many times. The genes are TRBV24-1 and TRBJ2-3, with 10 bases aligning to TRBD2. The germline V gene encodes CDR1 KGHDR and CDR2 SFDVKD. The CDR3 consists of 18 residues. With V trimmed by 1 base and J by 1 base, 7 bases remained unmatched. Written as DNA, the CDR3 is TGTGCCACCAGTGATTTCCAGCGGGAGGGCCAAGGCACAGATACGCAGTATTTT. Protein: CATSDFQREGQGTDTQYF.

There are many counts of this clonotype. The chain couples TRBV28 to TRBJ2-7; no firm D call. V was clipped by 10 bases and J by 4 bases, with 17 bases between them. The CDR3 is made up of 13 amino acids. The germline gives CDR1 MDHEN, CDR2 SYDVKM. DNA for the CDR3: TGTGCCACTCTCAAGGGCGCCGGTTACGAGCAGTACTTC. Translation: CATLKGAGYEQYF.

The V and J genes are TRBV19 and TRBJ1-1; no reliable D call. Per the germline V gene, CDR1 is LNHDA and CDR2 is SQIVND (reference sequence). Trimming pared 3 bases from V and 1 base from J, leaving 6 bases between. The CDR3 sequence is 13 residues long. CDR3 DNA sequence: TGTGCCAGTAGTATTCTGGCGAACACTGAAGCTTTCTTT. Protein product: CASSILANTEAFF.

Many counts were recorded for this clonotype. In DNA form, the CDR3 reads TGTGCCAGCAGCCAAGATCTTTCTGGGGGCGTGAAGTACGAGCAGTACTTC. This sequence encodes CASSQDLSGGVKYEQYF. The chain carries TRBV4-2 and TRBJ2-7; D is perhaps TRBD1 (6 bases). The CDR3 is made up of 17 amino acids. The germline gives CDR1 LGHNA, CDR2 YNFKEQ. The V end was cut by 0 bases, the J end by 4 bases, with 19 bases between.

This clonotype was seen many times. The rearrangement links TRBV11-2 to TRBJ1-1; D is unclear. V was pared by 5 bases and J by 5 bases, with 12 bases between. The CDR3 loop spans 13 amino acids. Germline CDR1 is SGHAT and CDR2 is FQNNGV. The CDR3 loop is CASSPKIGTEAFF. CDR3 DNA: TGTGCCAGCAGCCCCAAAATAGGGACTGAAGCTTTCTTT.

The table lists this clonotype with many counts. The rearrangement joins TRBV7-9 to TRBJ2-7; 8 bases match TRBD2. The V gene end was trimmed by 1 base and the J gene end by 6 bases; junction bases not matched to a gene: 5. The length of the CDR3 is 14 residues. CDR1 is SEHNR, CDR2 FQNEAQ, per germline (reference sequence). CDR3 residues: CASSLVVGRGEQYF. The DNA for the CDR3 is TGTGCCAGCAGCTTAGTCGTCGGGAGGGGCGAGCAGTACTTC.

As to this clonotype: It may be a read error: a sequence one base away is much more abundant. This is likely a read error, given that the CDR3 carries no conserved phenylalanine or tryptophan at its end. The chain recombines TRBV7-6 with TRBJ2-7; 8 nucleotides match TRBD1. CDR3 length: 16 amino acids. V lost 2 bases and J lost 0; bases outside the gene matches: 6. Per the germline V gene, CDR1 is SGHVS and CDR2 is FNYEAQ. The CDR3 protein is CASSLRVGQVSYEQYL. Here the CDR3 DNA reads TGTGCCAGCAGCTTACGTGTGGGACAGGTCTCCTACGAGCAGTACTTA.

This clonotype showed up many times. V usage is TRBV4-1 and J usage is TRBJ2-3; no clear D. Germline V CDR1 and CDR2: MGHRA, YSYEKL. The CDR3 has 15 amino acids. V was shortened by 0 bases and J by 3 bases, with 10 bases between the two germline ends. The CDR3: CASSQESGRTDTQYF. CDR3 nucleotide sequence: TGCGCCAGCAGCCAAGAATCCGGTAGGACAGATACGCAGTATTTT.

The chain joins TRBV4-2 to TRBJ2-1, with TRBD2 identical over 10 bases. The CDR3 has 18 residues. V was pared by 0 bases and J by 3 bases, with 8 bases of the junction left unmatched. The germline gives CDR1 LGHNA, CDR2 YNFKEQ. The CDR3 spells CASSQDYEAGGYYNEQFF. DNA for the CDR3: TGTGCCAGCAGCCAAGACTACGAAGCGGGAGGGTACTACAATGAGCAGTTCTTC.